This T cell receptor (beta chain) stems from a study of OX40 agonist ivuxolimab in advanced cancers. Overall study context: Given to patients was ivuxolimab, an agonistic anti-OX40 (CD134) antibody. Prior anti-PD-1, anti-PD-L1 or anti-CTLA-4 therapy was allowed; roughly 40% had some.

Study-wide points: Among the lowest peripheral clonal expansion occurred in 0.1-3.0 mg/kg partial responders. Clonal expansion from baseline to week 6 occurred in both CD4+ and CD8+ T cells.

As concerns this clone: What it binds is not known.

Deletions cut 4 bases from V and 4 bases from J, with 9 bases between. The CDR3 consists of 13 residues. CDR1 SGHRS and CDR2 YFSETQ come from the germline V gene. Libraries were prepared by immunoSEQ multiplex PCR; TCRdb keeps only in-frame clonotypes and omits some of them. The table records 70,000 to 90,000 clones, roughly 83% of them present only once. This specimen consisted of CD4+ or CD8+ T cells sorted from blood, obtained in a trial of the OX40 agonist ivuxolimab. V and J are TRBV5-1 and TRBJ1-3; D unresolved. The TCR originated in an adult with an advanced solid tumor such as melanoma, head and neck, liver or kidney cancer. The CDR3 sequence: CASSRESGNTIYF. The CDR3 DNA follows: TGCGCCAGCAGCAGGGAATCCGGAAACACCATATATTTT.